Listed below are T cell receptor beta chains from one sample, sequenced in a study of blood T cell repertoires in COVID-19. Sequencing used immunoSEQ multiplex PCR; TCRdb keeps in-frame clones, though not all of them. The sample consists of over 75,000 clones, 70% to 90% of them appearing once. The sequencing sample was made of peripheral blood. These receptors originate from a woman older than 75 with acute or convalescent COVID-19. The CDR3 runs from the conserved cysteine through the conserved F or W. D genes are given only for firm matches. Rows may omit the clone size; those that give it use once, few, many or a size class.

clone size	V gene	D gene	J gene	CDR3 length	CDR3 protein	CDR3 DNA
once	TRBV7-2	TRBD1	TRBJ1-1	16	CASSPSRAGGNTEAFF	TGTGCCAGCAGCCCTAGCAGGGCAGGGGGCAACACTGAAGCTTTCTTT
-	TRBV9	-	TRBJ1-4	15	CASSVATGANEKLFF	TGTGCCAGCAGCGTCGCGACAGGAGCTAATGAAAAACTGTTTTTT
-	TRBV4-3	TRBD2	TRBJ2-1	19	CARSQLASGLAGSYNEQFF	TGCGCCCGCAGCCAACTCGCCTCCGGACTAGCTGGTTCCTACAATGAGCAGTTCTTC
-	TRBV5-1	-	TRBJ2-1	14	CASSLDRAYNEQFF	TGCGCCAGCAGCTTGGACAGGGCATACAATGAGCAGTTCTTC
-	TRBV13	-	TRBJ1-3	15	CASTPGGWGGNTIYF	TGTGCCAGCACCCCGGGGGGATGGGGTGGAAACACCATATATTTT
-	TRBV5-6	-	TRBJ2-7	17	CASSSLRGRLFEYEQYF	TGTGCCAGCAGCTCCCTCAGAGGGAGACTTTTCGAATACGAGCAGTACTTC
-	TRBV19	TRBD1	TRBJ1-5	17	CASSMDQGALGDQPQHF	TGTGCCAGTAGTATGGACCAGGGGGCTCTCGGGGATCAGCCCCAGCATTTT
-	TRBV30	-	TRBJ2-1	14	CAWSVGLALNEQFF	TGTGCCTGGAGTGTCGGTCTAGCCCTCAATGAGCAGTTCTTC
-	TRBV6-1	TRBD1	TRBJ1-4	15	CASSETGQGLEKLFF	TGTGCCAGCAGTGAAACGGGACAGGGGCTGGAAAAACTGTTTTTT
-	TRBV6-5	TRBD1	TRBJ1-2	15	CASRKWKQGNYGYTF	TGTGCCAGCAGGAAATGGAAACAGGGGAACTATGGCTACACCTTC
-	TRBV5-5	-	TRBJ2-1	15	CASSLTGLSYNEQFF	TGTGCCAGCAGCTTGACAGGGCTCTCCTACAATGAGCAGTTCTTC
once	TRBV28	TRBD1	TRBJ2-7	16	CASRQLGTGGSYEQYF	TGTGCCAGCAGGCAACTCGGGACAGGGGGCTCCTACGAGCAGTACTTC
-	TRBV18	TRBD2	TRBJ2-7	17	CASSPLPPGLIGYEQYF	TGTGCCAGCTCACCTTTACCACCGGGACTAATCGGCTACGAGCAGTACTTC
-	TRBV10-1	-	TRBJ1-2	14	CASSDVDLGGGYTF	TGCGCCAGCAGTGATGTGGACCTGGGAGGTGGCTACACCTTC
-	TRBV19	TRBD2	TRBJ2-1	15	CASSIGRGAINEQFF	TGTGCCAGTAGTATAGGGCGGGGGGCGATCAATGAGCAGTTCTTC
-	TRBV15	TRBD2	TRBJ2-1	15	CATSRAGLERDEQFF	TGTGCCACCAGCAGAGCGGGACTAGAGCGTGATGAGCAGTTCTTC
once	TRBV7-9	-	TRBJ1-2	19	CASSLRRLGQEPFFSGYTF	TGTGCCAGCAGCTTACGGCGTTTGGGGCAGGAGCCCTTCTTTAGTGGCTACACCTTC
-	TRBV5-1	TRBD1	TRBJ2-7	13	CASRRDSNYEQYF	TGCGCCAGCAGGAGGGACAGCAACTACGAGCAGTACTTC
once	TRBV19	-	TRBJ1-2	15	CASREDTSNNYGYTF	TGTGCCAGTAGAGAGGACACAAGCAACAACTATGGCTACACCTTC
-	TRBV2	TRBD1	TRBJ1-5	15	CASAAFGTGNQPQHF	TGTGCCAGCGCTGCTTTCGGGACAGGGAATCAGCCCCAGCATTTT
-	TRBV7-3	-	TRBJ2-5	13	CASSLGSQETQYF	TGTGCCAGCAGCTTAGGGAGCCAAGAGACCCAGTACTTC
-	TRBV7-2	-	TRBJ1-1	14	CASSLGGARTEAFF	TGTGCCAGCAGCTTAGGTGGGGCCCGGACTGAAGCTTTCTTT
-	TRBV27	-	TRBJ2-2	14	CASSFSGRTGELFF	TGTGCCAGCAGTTTCAGCGGTAGGACCGGGGAGCTGTTTTTT
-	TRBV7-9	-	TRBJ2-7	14	CASSNRGDRYEQYF	TGTGCCAGCAGCAACCGGGGGGACAGGTACGAGCAGTACTTC
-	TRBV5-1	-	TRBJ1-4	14	CASSLGGADEKLFF	TGCGCCAGCAGCTTAGGGGGGGCAGATGAAAAACTGTTTTTT
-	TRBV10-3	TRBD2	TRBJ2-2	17	CAISPQGLAGLTGELFF	TGTGCCATCAGTCCGCAGGGACTAGCGGGTTTAACCGGGGAGCTGTTTTTT
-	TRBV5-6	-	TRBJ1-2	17	CASSLLGGDTRFNGYTF	TGTGCCAGCAGCTTATTGGGGGGGGACACCCGCTTTAACGGCTACACCTTC
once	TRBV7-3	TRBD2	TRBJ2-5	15	CASSPSGGAAETQYF	TGTGCCAGCAGCCCTAGCGGGGGGGCCGCCGAGACCCAGTACTTC
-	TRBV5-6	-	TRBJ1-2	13	CASSLGGAQGYTF	TGTGCCAGCAGCTTGGGGGGCGCTCAAGGCTACACCTTC
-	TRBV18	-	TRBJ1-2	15	CASSPPQGNSYGYTF	TGTGCCAGCTCACCACCGCAGGGGAACTCCTATGGCTACACCTTC
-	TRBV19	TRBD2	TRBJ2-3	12	CASSSSGDTQYF	TGTGCCAGTAGCTCTAGCGGAGATACGCAGTATTTT
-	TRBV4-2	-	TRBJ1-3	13	CASSQDRGNTIYF	TGTGCCAGCAGCCAAGACCGGGGAAACACCATATATTTT
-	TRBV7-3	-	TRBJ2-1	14	CASSLASTYNEQFF	TGTGCCAGCAGCTTAGCTAGTACCTACAATGAGCAGTTCTTC
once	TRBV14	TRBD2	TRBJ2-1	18	CASRPSGFFLAGMGEQFF	TGTGCCAGCAGGCCAAGTGGTTTTTTTTTAGCGGGAATGGGTGAGCAGTTCTTC
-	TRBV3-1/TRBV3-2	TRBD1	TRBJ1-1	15	CASKQGGNMNTEAFF	TGTGCCAGCAAGCAGGGGGGCAACATGAACACTGAAGCTTTCTTT
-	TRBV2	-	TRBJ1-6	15	CASSERQSSNSPLHF	TGTGCCAGCAGTGAGAGACAGAGTAGTAATTCACCCCTCCACTTT
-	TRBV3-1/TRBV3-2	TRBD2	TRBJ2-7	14	CASSPGGPAYEQYF	TGTGCCAGCAGTCCGGGGGGACCCGCCTACGAGCAGTACTTC
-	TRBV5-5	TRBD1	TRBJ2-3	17	CASSQPGTVQRTDTQYF	TGTGCCAGCAGCCAACCCGGGACAGTTCAACGCACAGATACGCAGTATTTT
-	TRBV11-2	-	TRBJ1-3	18	CASSLVVPVSRTGNTIYF	TGTGCCAGCAGCTTAGTCGTGCCCGTGAGCAGGACGGGGAACACCATATATTTT